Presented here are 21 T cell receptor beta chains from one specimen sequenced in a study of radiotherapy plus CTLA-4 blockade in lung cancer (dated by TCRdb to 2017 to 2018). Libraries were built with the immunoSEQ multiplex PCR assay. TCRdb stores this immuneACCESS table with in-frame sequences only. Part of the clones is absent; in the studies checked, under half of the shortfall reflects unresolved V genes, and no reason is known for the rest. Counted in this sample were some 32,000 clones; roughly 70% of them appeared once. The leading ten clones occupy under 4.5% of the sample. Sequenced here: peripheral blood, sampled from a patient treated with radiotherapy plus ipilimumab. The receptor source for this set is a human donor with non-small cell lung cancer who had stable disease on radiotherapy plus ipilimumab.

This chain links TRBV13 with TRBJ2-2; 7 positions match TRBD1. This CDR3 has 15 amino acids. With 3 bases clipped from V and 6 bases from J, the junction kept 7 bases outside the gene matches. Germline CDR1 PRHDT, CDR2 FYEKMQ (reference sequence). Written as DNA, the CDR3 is TGTGCCAGCAGCTTCAGGGACAGCAGGGCCGGGGAGCTGTTTTTT. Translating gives CASSFRDSRAGELFF.

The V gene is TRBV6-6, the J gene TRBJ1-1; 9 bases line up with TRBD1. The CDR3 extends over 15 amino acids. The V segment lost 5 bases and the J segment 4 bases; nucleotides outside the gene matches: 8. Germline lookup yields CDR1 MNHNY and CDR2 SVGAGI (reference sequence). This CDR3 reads CASSSTGGLTTEAFF. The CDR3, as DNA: TGTGCCAGCAGTAGCACAGGGGGCCTGACCACTGAAGCTTTCTTT.

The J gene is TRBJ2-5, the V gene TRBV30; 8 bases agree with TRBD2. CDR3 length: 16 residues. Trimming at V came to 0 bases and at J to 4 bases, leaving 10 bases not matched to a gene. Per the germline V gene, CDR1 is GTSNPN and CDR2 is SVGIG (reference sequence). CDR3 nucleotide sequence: TGTGCCTGGAGTGTACCGACTAGCGCGGGATCAGAGACCCAGTACTTC. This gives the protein CAWSVPTSAGSETQYF.

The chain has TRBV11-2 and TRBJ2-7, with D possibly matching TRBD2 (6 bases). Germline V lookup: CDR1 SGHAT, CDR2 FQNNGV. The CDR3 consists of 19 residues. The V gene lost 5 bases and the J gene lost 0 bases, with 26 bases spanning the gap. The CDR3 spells CASSIRPLLLASPSYEQYF. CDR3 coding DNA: TGTGCCAGCAGCATAAGACCTTTGTTGCTAGCGTCCCCCTCCTACGAGCAGTACTTC.

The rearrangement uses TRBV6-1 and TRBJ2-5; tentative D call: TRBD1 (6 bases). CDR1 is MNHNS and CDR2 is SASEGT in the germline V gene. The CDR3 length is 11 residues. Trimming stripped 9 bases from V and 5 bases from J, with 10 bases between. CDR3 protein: CASRDRETQYF. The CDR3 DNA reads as TGTGCCAGTAGAGACAGGGAGACCCAGTACTTC.

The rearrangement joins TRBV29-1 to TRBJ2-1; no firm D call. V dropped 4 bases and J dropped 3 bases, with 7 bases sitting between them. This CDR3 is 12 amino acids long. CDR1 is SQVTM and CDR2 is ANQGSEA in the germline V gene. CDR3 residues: CSVVDGYNEQFF. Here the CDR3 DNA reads TGCAGCGTTGTGGACGGCTACAATGAGCAGTTCTTC.

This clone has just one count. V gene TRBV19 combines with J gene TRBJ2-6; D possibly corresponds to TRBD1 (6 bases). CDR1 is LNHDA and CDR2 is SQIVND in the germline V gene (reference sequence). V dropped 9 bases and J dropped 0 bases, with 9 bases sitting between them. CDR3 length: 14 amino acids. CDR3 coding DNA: TGTGCCAGGATCAGGGGCTCTGGGGCCAACGTCCTGACTTTC. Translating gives CARIRGSGANVLTF.

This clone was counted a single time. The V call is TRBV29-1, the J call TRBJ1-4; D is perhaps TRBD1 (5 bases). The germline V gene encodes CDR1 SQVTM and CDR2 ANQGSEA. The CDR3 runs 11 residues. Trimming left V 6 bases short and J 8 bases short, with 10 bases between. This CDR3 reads CSVNSGEKLFF. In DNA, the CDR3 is TGCAGCGTGAATTCAGGGGAAAAACTGTTTTTT.

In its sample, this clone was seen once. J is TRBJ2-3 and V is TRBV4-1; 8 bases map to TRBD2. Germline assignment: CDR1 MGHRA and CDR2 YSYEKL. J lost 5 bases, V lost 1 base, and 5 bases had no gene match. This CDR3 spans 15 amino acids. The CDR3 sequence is CASSQVGRGEDTQYF. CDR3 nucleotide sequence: TGCGCCAGCAGCCAAGTCGGGAGGGGTGAAGATACGCAGTATTTT.

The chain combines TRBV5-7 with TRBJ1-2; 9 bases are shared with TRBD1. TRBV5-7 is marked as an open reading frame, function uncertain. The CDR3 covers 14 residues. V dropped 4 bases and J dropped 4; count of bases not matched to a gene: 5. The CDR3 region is CASSARQGVYGYTF. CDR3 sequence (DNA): TGTGCCAGCAGCGCACGACAGGGGGTCTATGGCTACACCTTC.

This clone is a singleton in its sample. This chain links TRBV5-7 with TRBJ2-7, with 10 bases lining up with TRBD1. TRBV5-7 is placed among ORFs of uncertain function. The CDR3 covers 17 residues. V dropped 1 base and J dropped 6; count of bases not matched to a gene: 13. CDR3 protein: CASSLFFVGQGIGEQYF. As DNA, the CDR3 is TGTGCCAGCAGCTTGTTTTTTGTGGGACAGGGGATCGGCGAGCAGTACTTC.

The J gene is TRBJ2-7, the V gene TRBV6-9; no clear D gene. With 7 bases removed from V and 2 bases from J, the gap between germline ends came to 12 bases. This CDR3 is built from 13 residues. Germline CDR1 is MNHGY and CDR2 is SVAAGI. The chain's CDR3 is CASNDKSPYEQYF. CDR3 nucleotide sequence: TGTGCCAGCAACGATAAGAGCCCCTACGAGCAGTACTTC.

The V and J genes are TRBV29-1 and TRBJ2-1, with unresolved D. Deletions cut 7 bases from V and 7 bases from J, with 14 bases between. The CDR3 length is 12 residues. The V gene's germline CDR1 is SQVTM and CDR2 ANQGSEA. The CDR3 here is CSGSRQKNEQFF. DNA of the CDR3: TGCAGCGGTAGTCGGCAGAAGAATGAGCAGTTCTTC.

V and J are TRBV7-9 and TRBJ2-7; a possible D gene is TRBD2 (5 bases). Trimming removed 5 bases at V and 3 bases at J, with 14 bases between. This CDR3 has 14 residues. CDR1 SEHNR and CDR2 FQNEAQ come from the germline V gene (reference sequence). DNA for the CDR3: TGTGCCAGCAGCGATACGGGGAGACTCTACGAGCAGTACTTC. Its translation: CASSDTGRLYEQYF. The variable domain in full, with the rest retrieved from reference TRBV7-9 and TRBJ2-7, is DTGVSQNPRHKITKRGQNVTFRCDPISEHNRLYWYRQTLGQGPEFLTYFQNEAQLEKSRLLSDRFSAERPKGSFSTLEIQRTEQGDSAMYLCASSDTGRLYEQYFGPGTRLTVT.

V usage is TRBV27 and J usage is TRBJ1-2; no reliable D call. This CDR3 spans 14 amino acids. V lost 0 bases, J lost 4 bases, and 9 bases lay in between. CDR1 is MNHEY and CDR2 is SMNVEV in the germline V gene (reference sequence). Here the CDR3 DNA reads TGTGCCAGCAGTTTATCGGCGCTGCCCTATGGCTACACCTTC. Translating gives CASSLSALPYGYTF.

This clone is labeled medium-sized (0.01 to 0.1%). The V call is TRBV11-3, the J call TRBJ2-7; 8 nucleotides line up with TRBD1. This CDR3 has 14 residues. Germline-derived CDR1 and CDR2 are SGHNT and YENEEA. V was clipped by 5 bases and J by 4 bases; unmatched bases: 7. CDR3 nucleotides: TGTGCCAGCAGCACCCAGGACAGGGCTTACGAGCAGTACTTC. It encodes CASSTQDRAYEQYF.

The CDR3 nucleotides read TGTGCCAGCAGCCTTAAACGACGGGAAGAGACCCAGTACTTC. This codes for CASSLKRREETQYF. The rearrangement links TRBV5-4 to TRBJ2-5, with no clear D. This CDR3 region has 14 residues. Germline CDR1 and CDR2: SGHNT and YYREEE (reference sequence). V shed 4 bases and J shed 3 bases, with 13 bases lying between them.

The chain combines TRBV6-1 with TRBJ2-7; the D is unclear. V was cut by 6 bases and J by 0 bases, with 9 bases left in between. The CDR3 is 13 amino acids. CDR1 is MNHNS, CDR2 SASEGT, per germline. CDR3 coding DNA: TGTGCCAGCAGGGCGTTTAGCTCCTACGAGCAGTACTTC. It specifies CASRAFSSYEQYF.

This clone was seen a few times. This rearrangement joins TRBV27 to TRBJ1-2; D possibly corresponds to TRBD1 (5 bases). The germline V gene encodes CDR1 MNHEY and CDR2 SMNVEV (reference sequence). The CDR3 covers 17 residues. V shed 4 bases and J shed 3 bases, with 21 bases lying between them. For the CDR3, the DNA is TGTGCCAGCAGTTCCCATTTGTTAGCTGGGGGTGACTATGGCTACACCTTC. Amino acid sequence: CASSSHLLAGGDYGYTF.

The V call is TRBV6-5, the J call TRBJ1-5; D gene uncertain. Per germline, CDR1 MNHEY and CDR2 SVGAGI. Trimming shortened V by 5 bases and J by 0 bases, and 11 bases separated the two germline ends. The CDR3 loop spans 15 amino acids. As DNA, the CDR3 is TGTGCCAGCAGTCCCCAGACAAGTAGCAATCAGCCCCAGCATTTT. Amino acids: CASSPQTSSNQPQHF.

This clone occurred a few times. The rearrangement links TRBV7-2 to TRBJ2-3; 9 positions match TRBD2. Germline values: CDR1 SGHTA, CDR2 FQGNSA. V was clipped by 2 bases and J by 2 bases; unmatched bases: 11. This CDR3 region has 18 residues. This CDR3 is CASSLRVSSGSITDTQYF. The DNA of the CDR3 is TGTGCCAGCAGCTTACGGGTCAGTAGCGGGAGTATCACAGATACGCAGTATTTT.